This T cell receptor (beta chain) was profiled in a study of Ad26.COV2.S vaccination and SARS-CoV-2 variants. Study observations and caveats: Substantial post-vaccination breadth of spike-specific CD8+ and CD4+ T cell responses was reported.

From germline, CDR1 is SQVTM and CDR2 ANQGSEA. Trimming took 2 bases from V and 4 from J, leaving 14 bases between them. This CDR3 is built from 14 residues. Documented treatment: some 19 received Ad26.COV2.S at low or high dose, single or two shots; about 5 received placebo; per-sample allocation not given. Sampling happened 63 days after the first vaccine or placebo injection. Points on this clone: Its antigen is undetermined.

Produced via immunoSEQ multiplex PCR; TCRdb's table is partial and in-frame only. This table has approximately 450,000 clones, around nine tenths appearing once. This specimen was peripheral blood, taken in a trial of Ad26.COV2.S vaccine versus placebo. This chain joins TRBV29-1 and TRBJ2-5; TRBD2 is a possible D gene (6 bases). The receptor was derived from a person between 18 and 59 years old who received the Ad26.COV2.S COVID-19 vaccine or a placebo. Here the CDR3 reads CSVESSGVVETQYF. The CDR3 DNA reads TGCAGCGTTGAATCTTCGGGAGTGGTAGAGACCCAGTACTTC.